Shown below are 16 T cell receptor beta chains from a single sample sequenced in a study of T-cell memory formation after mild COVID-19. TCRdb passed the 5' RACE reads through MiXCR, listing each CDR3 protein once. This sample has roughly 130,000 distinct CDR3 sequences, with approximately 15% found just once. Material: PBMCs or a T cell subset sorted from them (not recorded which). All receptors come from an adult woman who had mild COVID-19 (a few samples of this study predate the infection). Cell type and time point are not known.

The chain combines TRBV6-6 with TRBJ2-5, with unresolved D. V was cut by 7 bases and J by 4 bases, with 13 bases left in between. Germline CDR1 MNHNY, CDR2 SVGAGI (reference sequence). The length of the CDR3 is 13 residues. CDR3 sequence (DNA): TGTGCCAGCAAGAAGGAAAGGGCAGAGACCCAGTACTTC. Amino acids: CASKKERAETQYF.

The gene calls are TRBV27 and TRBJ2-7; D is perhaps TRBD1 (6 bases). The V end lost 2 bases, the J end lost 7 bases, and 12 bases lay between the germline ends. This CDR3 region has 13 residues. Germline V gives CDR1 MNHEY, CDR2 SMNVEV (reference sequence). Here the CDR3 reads CASSLTGTSEQYF. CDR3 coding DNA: TGTGCCAGCAGTTTAACAGGGACCTCTGAGCAGTACTTC.

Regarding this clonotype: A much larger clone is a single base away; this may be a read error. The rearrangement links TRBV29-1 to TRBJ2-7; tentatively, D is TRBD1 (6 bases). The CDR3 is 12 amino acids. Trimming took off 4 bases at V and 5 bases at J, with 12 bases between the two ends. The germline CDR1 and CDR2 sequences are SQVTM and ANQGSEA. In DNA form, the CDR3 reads TGCAGCGTTGCCAGGGGCGTCCACGAGCAGTACTTC. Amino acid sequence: CSVARGVHEQYF.

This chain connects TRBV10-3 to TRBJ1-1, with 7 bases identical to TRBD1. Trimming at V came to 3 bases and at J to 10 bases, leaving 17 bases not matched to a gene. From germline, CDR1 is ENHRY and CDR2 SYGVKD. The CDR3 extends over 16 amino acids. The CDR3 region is CAISESGQFSPLGAFF. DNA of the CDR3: TGTGCCATCAGTGAATCGGGACAGTTCAGCCCCCTGGGAGCTTTCTTT.

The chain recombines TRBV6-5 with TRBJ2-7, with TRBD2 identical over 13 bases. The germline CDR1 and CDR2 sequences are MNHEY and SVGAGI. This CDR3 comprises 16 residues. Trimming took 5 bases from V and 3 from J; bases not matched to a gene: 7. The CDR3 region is CASSPSGLAGVYEQYF. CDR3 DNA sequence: TGTGCCAGCAGTCCTTCAGGACTAGCGGGAGTCTACGAGCAGTACTTC.

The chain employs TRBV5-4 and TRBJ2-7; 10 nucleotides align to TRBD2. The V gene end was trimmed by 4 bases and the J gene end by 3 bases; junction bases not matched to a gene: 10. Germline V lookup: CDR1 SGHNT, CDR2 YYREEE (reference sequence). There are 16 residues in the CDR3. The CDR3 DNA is TGTGCCAGCAGCCCGACGGAGGGACTAGCGAGCTACGAGCAGTACTTC. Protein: CASSPTEGLASYEQYF.

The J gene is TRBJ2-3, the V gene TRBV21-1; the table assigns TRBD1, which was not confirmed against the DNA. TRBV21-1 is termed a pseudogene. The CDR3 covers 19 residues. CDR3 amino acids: CASSPKLLDRGLGVDTQYF. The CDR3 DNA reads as TGTGCCAGCAGTCCCAAACTGTTAGACAGGGGGCTCGGGGTTGATACGCAGTATTTT.

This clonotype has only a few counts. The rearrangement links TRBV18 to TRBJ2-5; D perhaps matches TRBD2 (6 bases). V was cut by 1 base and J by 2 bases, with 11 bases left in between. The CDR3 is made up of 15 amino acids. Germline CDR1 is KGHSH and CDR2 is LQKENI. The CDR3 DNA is TGTGCCAGCTCACCACTTAGCGGCGATCAAGAGACCCAGTACTTC. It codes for CASSPLSGDQETQYF. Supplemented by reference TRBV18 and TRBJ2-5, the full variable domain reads NAGVMQNPRHLVRRRGQEARLRCSPMKGHSHVYWYRQLPEEGLKFMVYLQKENIIDESGMPKERFSAEFPKEGPSILRIQQVVRGDSAAYFCASSPLSGDQETQYFGPGTRLLVL.

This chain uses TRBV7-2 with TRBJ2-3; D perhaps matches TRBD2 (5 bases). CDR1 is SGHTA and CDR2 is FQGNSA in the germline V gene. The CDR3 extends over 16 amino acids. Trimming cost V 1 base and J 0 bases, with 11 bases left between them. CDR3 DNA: TGTGCCAGCAGCTTAGGTGCGGGTCCTAGCACAGATACGCAGTATTTT. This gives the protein CASSLGAGPSTDTQYF.

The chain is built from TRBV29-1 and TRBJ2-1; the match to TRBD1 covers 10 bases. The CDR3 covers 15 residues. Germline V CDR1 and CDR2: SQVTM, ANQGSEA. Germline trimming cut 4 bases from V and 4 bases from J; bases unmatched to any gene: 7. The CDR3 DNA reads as TGCAGCGTTGGAAATGGGACAGGGGAGTACAATGAGCAGTTCTTC. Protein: CSVGNGTGEYNEQFF.

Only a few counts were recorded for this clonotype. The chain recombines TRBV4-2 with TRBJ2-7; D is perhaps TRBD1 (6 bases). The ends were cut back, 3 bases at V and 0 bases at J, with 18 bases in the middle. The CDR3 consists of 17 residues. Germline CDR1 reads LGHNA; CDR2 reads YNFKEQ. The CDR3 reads CASSQPSRQASSYEQYF. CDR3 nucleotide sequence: TGTGCCAGCAGCCAGCCCTCCAGACAGGCGAGCTCCTACGAGCAGTACTTC.

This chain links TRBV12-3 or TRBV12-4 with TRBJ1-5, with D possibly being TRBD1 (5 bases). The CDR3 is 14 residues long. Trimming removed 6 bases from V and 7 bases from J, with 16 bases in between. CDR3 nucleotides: TGTGCCAGCAGGCGGCCAGGGTATGGGCAGCCCCAGCATTTT. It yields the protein CASRRPGYGQPQHF.

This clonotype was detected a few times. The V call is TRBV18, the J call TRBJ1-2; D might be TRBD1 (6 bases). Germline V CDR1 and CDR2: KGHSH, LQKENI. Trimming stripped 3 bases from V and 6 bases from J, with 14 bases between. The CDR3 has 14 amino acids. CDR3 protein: CASSPDAGANGYTF. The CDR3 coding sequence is TGTGCCAGCTCACCGGATGCGGGGGCTAATGGCTACACCTTC.

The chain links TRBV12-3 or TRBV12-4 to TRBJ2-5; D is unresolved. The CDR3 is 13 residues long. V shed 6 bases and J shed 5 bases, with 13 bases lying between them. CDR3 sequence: CASRKGYGETQYF. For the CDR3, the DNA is TGTGCCAGCAGAAAAGGGTACGGGGAGACCCAGTACTTC.

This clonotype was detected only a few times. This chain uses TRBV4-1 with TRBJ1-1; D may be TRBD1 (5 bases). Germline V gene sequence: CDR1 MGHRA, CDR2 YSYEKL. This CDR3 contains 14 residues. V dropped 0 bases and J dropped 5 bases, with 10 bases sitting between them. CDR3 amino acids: CASSQDGGRTEAFF. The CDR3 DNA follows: TGCGCCAGCAGCCAAGATGGGGGGAGGACTGAAGCTTTCTTT.

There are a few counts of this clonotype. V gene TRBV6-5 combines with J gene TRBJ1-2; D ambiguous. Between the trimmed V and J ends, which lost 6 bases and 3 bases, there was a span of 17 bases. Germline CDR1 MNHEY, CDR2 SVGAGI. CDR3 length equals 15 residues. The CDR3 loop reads CASSTLVAGHYGYTF. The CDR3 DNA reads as TGTGCCAGCAGCACCCTGGTGGCAGGACACTATGGCTACACCTTC.